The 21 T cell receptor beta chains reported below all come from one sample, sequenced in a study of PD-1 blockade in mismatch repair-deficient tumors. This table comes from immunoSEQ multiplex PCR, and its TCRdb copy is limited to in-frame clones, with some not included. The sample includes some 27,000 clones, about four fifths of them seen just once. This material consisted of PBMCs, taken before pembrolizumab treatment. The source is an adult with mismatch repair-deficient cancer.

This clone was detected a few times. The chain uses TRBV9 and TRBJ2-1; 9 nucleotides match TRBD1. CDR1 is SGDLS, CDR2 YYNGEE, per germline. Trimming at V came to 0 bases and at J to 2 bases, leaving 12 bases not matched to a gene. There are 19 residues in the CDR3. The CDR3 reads CASSVGGTGLLPTYNEQFF. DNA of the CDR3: TGTGCCAGCAGCGTAGGCGGGACAGGGCTGCTACCTACCTACAATGAGCAGTTCTTC.

CDR3 sequence reads: CSVDRGPDREGYLGGYTF. In DNA form, the CDR3 reads TGCAGCGTTGATAGGGGGCCTGACAGAGAGGGGTACCTGGGGGGCTACACCTTC. The chain recombines TRBV29-1 with TRBJ1-2; 7 bases agree with TRBD1. Germline loops: CDR1 SQVTM, CDR2 ANQGSEA. The J segment lost 8 bases and the V segment lost 3 bases, leaving 24 bases of the junction unmatched. The CDR3 spans 18 residues.

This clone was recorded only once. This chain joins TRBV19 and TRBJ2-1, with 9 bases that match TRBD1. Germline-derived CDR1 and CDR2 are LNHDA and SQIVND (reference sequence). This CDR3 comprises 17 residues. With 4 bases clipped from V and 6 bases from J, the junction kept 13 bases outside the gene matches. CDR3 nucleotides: TGTGCCAGTAGTACCCTACAGGGGGCGCTTAGTTTCAATGAGCAGTTCTTC. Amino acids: CASSTLQGALSFNEQFF.

The CDR3 region is CASTGQPGGYTF. The CDR3 nucleotides are TGTGCCAGCACAGGGCAGCCGGGCGGCTACACCTTC. V is TRBV5-4 and J is TRBJ1-2; D may be TRBD1 (5 bases). This CDR3 is 12 amino acids long. V was pared by 6 bases and J by 8 bases, with 14 bases between. Germline V gene data show CDR1 as SGHNT and CDR2 as YYREEE (reference sequence).

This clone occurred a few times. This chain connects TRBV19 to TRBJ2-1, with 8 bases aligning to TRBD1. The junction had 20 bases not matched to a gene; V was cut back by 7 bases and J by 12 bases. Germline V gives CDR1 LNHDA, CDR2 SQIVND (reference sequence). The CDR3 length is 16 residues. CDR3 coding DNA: TGTGCCAGTACGGAGGACGGGACAGGTTTCCTGGTGGGGCAGTTCTTC. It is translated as CASTEDGTGFLVGQFF.

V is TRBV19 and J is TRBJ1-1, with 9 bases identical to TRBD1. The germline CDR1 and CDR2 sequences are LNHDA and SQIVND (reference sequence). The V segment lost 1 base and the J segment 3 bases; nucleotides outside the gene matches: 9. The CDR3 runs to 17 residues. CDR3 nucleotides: TGTGCCAGTAGTATAGGGGCCGGGACAGGGAGAGACACTGAAGCTTTCTTT. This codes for CASSIGAGTGRDTEAFF.

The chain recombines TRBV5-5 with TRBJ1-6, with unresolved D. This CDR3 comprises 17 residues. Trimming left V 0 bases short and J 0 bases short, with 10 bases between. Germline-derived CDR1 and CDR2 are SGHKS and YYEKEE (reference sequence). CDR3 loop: CASSLGSVPSYNSPLHF. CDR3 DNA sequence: TGTGCCAGCAGCTTGGGATCAGTCCCCTCCTATAATTCACCCCTCCACTTT. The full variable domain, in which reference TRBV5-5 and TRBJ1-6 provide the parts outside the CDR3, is DAGVTQSPTHLIKTRGQQVTLRCSPISGHKSVSWYQQVLGQGPQFIFQYYEKEERGRGNFPDRFSARQFPNYSSELNVNALLLGDSALYLCASSLGSVPSYNSPLHFGNGTRLTVT.

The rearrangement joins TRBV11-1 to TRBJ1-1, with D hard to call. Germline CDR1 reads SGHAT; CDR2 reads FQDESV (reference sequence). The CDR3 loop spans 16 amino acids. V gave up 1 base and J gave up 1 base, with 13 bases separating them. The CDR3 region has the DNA TGTGCCAGCAGCTTAGGAGGAGGACTTAGGAACACTGAAGCTTTCTTT. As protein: CASSLGGGLRNTEAFF.

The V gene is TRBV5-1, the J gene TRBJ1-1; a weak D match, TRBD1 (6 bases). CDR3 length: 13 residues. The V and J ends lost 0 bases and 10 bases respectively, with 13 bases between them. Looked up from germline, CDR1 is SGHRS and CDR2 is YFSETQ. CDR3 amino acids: CASSLDGGGAAFF. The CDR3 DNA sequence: TGCGCCAGCAGCTTGGACGGGGGGGGCGCAGCTTTCTTT.

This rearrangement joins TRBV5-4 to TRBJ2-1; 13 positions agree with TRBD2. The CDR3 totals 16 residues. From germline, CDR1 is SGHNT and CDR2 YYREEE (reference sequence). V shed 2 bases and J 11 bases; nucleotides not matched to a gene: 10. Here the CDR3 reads CASSFGAGLAGYKQFF. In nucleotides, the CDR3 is TGTGCCAGCAGCTTTGGGGCGGGACTAGCGGGGTACAAGCAGTTCTTC.

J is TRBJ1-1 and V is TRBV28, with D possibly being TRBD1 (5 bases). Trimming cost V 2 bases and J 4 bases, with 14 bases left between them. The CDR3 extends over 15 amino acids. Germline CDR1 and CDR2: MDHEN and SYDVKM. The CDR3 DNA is TGTGCCAGCAGTTTAGTAAAGGGAGGGGCCACTGAAGCTTTCTTT. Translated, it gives CASSLVKGGATEAFF.

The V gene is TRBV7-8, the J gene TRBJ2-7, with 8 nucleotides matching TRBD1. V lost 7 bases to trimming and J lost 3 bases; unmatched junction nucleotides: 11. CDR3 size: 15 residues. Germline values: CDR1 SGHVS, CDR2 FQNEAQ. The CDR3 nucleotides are TGTGCCAGCAAGACGGACAGGGCCAGCCTCTACGAGCAGTACTTC. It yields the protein CASKTDRASLYEQYF.

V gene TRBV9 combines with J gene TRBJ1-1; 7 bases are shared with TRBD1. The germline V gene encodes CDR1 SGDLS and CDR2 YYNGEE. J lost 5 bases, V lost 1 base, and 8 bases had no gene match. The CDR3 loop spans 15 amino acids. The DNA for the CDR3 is TGTGCCAGCAGCGTACAGGGGGAGTGGGGTACTGAAGCTTTCTTT. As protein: CASSVQGEWGTEAFF.

This CDR3 reads CASSLGRSYEQYF. CDR3 sequence (DNA): TGTGCCAGCAGTTTAGGCAGGTCCTACGAGCAGTACTTC. This chain links TRBV27 with TRBJ2-7, with D unresolved. V lost 2 bases to trimming and J lost 1 base, with 6 bases between them. There are 13 residues in the CDR3. The V gene's germline CDR1 is MNHEY and CDR2 SMNVEV (reference sequence).

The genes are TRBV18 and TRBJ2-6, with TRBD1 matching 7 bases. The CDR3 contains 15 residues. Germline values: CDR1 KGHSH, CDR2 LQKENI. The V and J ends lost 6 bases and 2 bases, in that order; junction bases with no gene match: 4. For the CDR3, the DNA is TGTGCCAGCTCGCACAGGGGTGCTGGGGCCAACGTCCTGACTTTC. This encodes CASSHRGAGANVLTF.

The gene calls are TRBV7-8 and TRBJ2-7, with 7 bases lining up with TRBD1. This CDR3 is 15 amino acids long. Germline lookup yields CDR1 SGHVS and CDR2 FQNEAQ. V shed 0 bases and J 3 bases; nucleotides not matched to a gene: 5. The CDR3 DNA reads TGTGCCAGCAGCTTAGCCTTCGGGACAGACTACGAGCAGTACTTC. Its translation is CASSLAFGTDYEQYF.

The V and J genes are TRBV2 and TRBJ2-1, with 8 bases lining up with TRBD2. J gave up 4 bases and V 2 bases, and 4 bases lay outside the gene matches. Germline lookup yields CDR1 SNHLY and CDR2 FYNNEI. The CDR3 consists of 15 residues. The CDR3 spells CASSETGLVYNEQFF. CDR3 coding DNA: TGTGCCAGCAGTGAAACGGGACTAGTTTACAATGAGCAGTTCTTC.

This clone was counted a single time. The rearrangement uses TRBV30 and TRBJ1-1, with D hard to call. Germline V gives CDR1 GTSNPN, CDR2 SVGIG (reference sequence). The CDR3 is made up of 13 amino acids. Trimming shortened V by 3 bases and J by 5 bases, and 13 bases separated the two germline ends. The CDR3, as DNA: TGTGCCTGGAGCGCAAGACGGGATACTGAAGCTTTCTTT. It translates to CAWSARRDTEAFF. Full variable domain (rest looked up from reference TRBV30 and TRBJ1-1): SQTIHQWPATLVQPVGSPLSLECTVEGTSNPNLYWYRQAAGRGLQLLFYSVGIGQISSEVPQNLSASRPQDRQFILSSKKLLLSDSGFYLCAWSARRDTEAFFGQGTRLTVV.

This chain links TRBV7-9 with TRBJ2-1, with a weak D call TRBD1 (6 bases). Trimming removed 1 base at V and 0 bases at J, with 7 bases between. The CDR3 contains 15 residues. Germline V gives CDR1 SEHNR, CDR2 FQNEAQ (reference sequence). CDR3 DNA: TGTGCCAGCAGCTTAGAGGGGGACTCCTACAATGAGCAGTTCTTC. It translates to CASSLEGDSYNEQFF.

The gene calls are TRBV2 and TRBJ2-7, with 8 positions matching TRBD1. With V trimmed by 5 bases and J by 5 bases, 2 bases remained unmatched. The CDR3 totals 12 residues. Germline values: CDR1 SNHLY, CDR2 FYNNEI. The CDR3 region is CASSSDRDEQYF. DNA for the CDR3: TGTGCCAGCAGTTCGGACAGGGACGAGCAGTACTTC. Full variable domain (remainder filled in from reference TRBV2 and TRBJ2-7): EPEVTQTPSHQVTQMGQEVILRCVPISNHLYFYWYRQILGQKVEFLVSFYNNEISEKSEIFDDQFSVERPDGSNFTLKIRSTKLEDSAMYFCASSSDRDEQYFGPGTRLTVT.

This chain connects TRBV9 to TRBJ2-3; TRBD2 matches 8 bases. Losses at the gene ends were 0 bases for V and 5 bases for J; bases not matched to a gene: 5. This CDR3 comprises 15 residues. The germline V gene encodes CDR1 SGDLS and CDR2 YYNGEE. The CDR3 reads CASSVGLSGKDTQYF. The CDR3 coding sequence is TGTGCCAGCAGCGTAGGTCTTAGCGGGAAAGATACGCAGTATTTT.